The 20 T cell receptor beta chains below come from one sample, sequenced in a study of T cell responses to AZD1222 COVID-19 vaccine. Only in-frame clones appear in the TCRdb table, and some are missing; sequencing was by immunoSEQ multiplex PCR. The sample holds over 130,000 clones, 75% to 95% seen once. The specimen was peripheral blood, collected 28 days after the second AZD1222 dose. The receptors originated from an adult who received the AZD1222 COVID-19 vaccine.

The chain is built from TRBV5-6 and TRBJ1-5; 7 nucleotides align to TRBD1. The CDR3 runs 14 residues. V was pared by 1 base and J by 5 bases, with 3 bases of the junction left unmatched. CDR1 is SGHDT and CDR2 is YYEEEE in the germline V gene. CDR3 protein: CASSLRTGYQPQHF. The CDR3 nucleotides are TGTGCCAGCAGCTTGAGGACAGGATATCAGCCCCAGCATTTT.

V gene TRBV6-5 combines with J gene TRBJ1-3, with unresolved D. The V gene's germline CDR1 is MNHEY and CDR2 SVGAGI. Trimming took off 8 bases at V and 0 bases at J, with 14 bases between the two ends. The CDR3 has 15 residues. CDR3 DNA sequence: TGTGCCAGCGGACTTGGGAGGAGCTCTGGAAACACCATATATTTT. Translated: CASGLGRSSGNTIYF.

The genes are TRBV5-1 and TRBJ2-5, with TRBD1 as a possible D gene (8 bases). CDR3 length equals 15 residues. V was cut by 3 bases and J by 5 bases, with 17 bases left in between. Germline-derived CDR1 and CDR2 are SGHRS and YFSETQ. The CDR3 reads CASSSVQGGMETQYF. CDR3 in DNA: TGCGCCAGCAGCTCAGTACAGGGGGGGATGGAGACCCAGTACTTC.

The chain recombines TRBV29-1 with TRBJ2-5; 8 positions agree with TRBD2. Germline V gene lookup returns CDR1 SQVTM and CDR2 ANQGSEA. The ends lost 8 bases at V and 1 base at J; junction bases unmatched: 15. This CDR3 is built from 16 residues. The CDR3 DNA follows: TGCAGCCTTTCAGGAGTAGCGGGAACGTTCCAAGAGACCCAGTACTTC. Its protein product is CSLSGVAGTFQETQYF.

The V and J genes are TRBV5-8 and TRBJ1-2, with TRBD1 matching 7 bases. Germline-derived CDR1 and CDR2 are SGHTS and YDEGEE. The length of the CDR3 is 14 residues. V trimming: 5 bases; J trimming: 6 bases; junction bases outside the gene matches: 10. The chain's CDR3 is CASRFRDRAHGYTF. The CDR3 nucleotides are TGTGCCAGCAGGTTCCGCGACAGGGCTCATGGCTACACCTTC. The complete variable domain, with remaining parts taken from reference TRBV5-8 and TRBJ1-2, reads EAGVTQSPTHLIKTRGQQATLRCSPISGHTSVYWYQQALGLGLQFLLWYDEGEERNRGNFPPRFSGRQFPNYSSELNVNALELEDSALYLCASRFRDRAHGYTFGSGTRLTVV.

The chain has TRBV11-2 and TRBJ2-1; 10 bases are shared with TRBD2. The germline gives CDR1 SGHAT, CDR2 FQNNGV. The ends lost 3 bases at V and 10 bases at J; junction bases unmatched: 6. The CDR3 spans 14 residues. CDR3 coding DNA: TGTGCCAGCAGCTTCCTAGCGGGAGAAGAGGAGCAGTTCTTC. Encoded protein: CASSFLAGEEEQFF.

The chain couples TRBV2 to TRBJ2-7; 12 bases map to TRBD1. This CDR3 spans 15 amino acids. J lost 8 bases, V lost 2 bases, and 7 bases had no gene match. The germline V gene encodes CDR1 SNHLY and CDR2 FYNNEI. As DNA, the CDR3 is TGTGCCAGCAGTGAATTGGGGGGACAGGGGGCCCAGCAGTACTTC. It specifies CASSELGGQGAQQYF.

The V call is TRBV21-1, the J call TRBJ2-7. TRBV21-1 is a recognized pseudogene. There are 15 residues in the CDR3. This chain's CDR3 is CASSIGQRTGDEQYF. In nucleotides, the CDR3 is TGTGCCAGCAGCATAGGACAGCGGACGGGGGACGAGCAGTACTTC.

The chain recombines TRBV15 with TRBJ2-3; 10 bases align to TRBD2. CDR3 length: 16 amino acids. Germline CDR1 reads LNHNV; CDR2 reads YYDKDF (reference sequence). The junction had 1 base not matched to a gene; V was cut back by 1 base and J by 0 bases. CDR3: CATSRASGSSTDTQYF. Here the CDR3 DNA reads TGTGCCACCAGCAGAGCTAGCGGGAGTAGCACAGATACGCAGTATTTT.

The V gene is TRBV19, the J gene TRBJ2-1, with D unclear. The CDR3 is made up of 12 amino acids. Germline CDR1 and CDR2: LNHDA and SQIVND (reference sequence). Deletions cut 3 bases from V and 9 bases from J, with 9 bases between. The CDR3 nucleotides read TGTGCCAGTAGTATCGTCCCCACTGAGCAGTTCTTC. Translating it yields CASSIVPTEQFF. The variable domain in full, completed from reference TRBV19 and TRBJ2-1, reads DGGITQSPKYLFRKEGQNVTLSCEQNLNHDAMYWYRQDPGQGLRLIYYSQIVNDFQKGDIAEGYSVSREKKESFPLTVTSAQKNPTAFYLCASSIVPTEQFFGPGTRLTVL.

The table lists this clone with a few counts. The V call is TRBV11-1, the J call TRBJ1-5; 7 bases agree with TRBD1. The CDR3 length is 14 residues. Germline CDR1 and CDR2: SGHAT and FQDESV (reference sequence). V trimming: 1 base; J trimming: 8 bases; junction bases outside the gene matches: 5. CDR3 nucleotide sequence: TGTGCCAGCAGCTTAGGAGGGGGCACGGAGCCCCAGCATTTT. Translated, it gives CASSLGGGTEPQHF.

V usage is TRBV11-2 and J usage is TRBJ1-3; D remains ambiguous. V was cut by 1 base and J by 5 bases, with 15 bases left in between. Looked up from germline, CDR1 is SGHAT and CDR2 is FQNNGV. The CDR3 length is 16 residues. Written as DNA, the CDR3 is TGTGCCAGCAGCTTAGTAGGAGGTCGTGGAAGAAACACCATATATTTT. This sequence encodes CASSLVGGRGRNTIYF. The whole variable domain, filled in from reference TRBV11-2 and TRBJ1-3, reads EAGVAQSPRYKIIEKRQSVAFWCNPISGHATLYWYQQILGQGPKLLIQFQNNGVVDDSQLPKDRFSAERLKGVDSTLKIQPAKLEDSAVYLCASSLVGGRGRNTIYFGEGSWLTVV.

The chain recombines TRBV10-3 with TRBJ1-1, with a weak D call TRBD1 (5 bases). With 0 bases removed from V and 5 bases from J, the gap between germline ends came to 10 bases. The germline CDR1 and CDR2 sequences are ENHRY and SYGVKD. The CDR3 consists of 14 residues. For the CDR3, the DNA is TGTGCCATCAGTGAGTCCTTAGAGGGGACTGAAGCTTTCTTT. Protein: CAISESLEGTEAFF.

The V call is TRBV7-9, the J call TRBJ2-1, with D perhaps TRBD1 (6 bases). This CDR3 has 14 residues. Germline CDR1 is SEHNR and CDR2 is FQNEAQ (reference sequence). V was shortened by 4 bases and J by 5 bases, with 12 bases between the two germline ends. CDR3 in DNA: TGTGCCAGCAGCTACGAACAGGGCCACAATGAGCAGTTCTTC. Protein: CASSYEQGHNEQFF. Drawing the rest from reference TRBV7-9 and TRBJ2-1, the complete variable domain is DTGVSQNPRHKITKRGQNVTFRCDPISEHNRLYWYRQTLGQGPEFLTYFQNEAQLEKSRLLSDRFSAERPKGSFSTLEIQRTEQGDSAMYLCASSYEQGHNEQFFGPGTRLTVL.

The chain combines TRBV11-2 with TRBJ1-2; D is possibly TRBD1 (6 bases). Germline CDR1 is SGHAT and CDR2 is FQNNGV. Trimming removed 4 bases at V and 5 bases at J, with 8 bases between. This CDR3 is built from 12 residues. The DNA for the CDR3 is TGTGCCAGCAGCTCACAGGGATATGGCTACACCTTC. Its translation: CASSSQGYGYTF.

This sequence joins TRBV27 and TRBJ2-3; 13 positions match TRBD2. Trimming cost V 5 bases and J 4 bases; bases outside gene matches: 6. CDR1 MNHEY and CDR2 SMNVEV come from the germline V gene (reference sequence). The CDR3 extends over 16 amino acids. CDR3 loop: CASSPGLAGAPDTQYF. Here the CDR3 DNA reads TGTGCCAGCAGTCCTGGACTAGCGGGAGCTCCAGATACGCAGTATTTT.

The rearrangement joins TRBV24-1 to TRBJ1-2; 10 bases agree with TRBD1. With 2 bases clipped from V and 4 bases from J, the junction kept 3 bases outside the gene matches. Germline loops: CDR1 KGHDR, CDR2 SFDVKD. The CDR3 runs to 15 residues. CDR3 region: CATSDWTGGSYGYTF. The CDR3 nucleotides read TGTGCCACCAGTGATTGGACAGGGGGAAGCTATGGCTACACCTTC.

This chain connects TRBV15 to TRBJ1-1; 8 positions match TRBD1. The CDR3 runs to 14 residues. Trimming took 3 bases from V and 4 from J; bases not matched to a gene: 4. In germline, CDR1 is LNHNV, CDR2 YYDKDF (reference sequence). Here the CDR3 DNA reads TGTGCCACCAGCAGGGACAGGGTCATCACTGAAGCTTTCTTT. Protein sequence: CATSRDRVITEAFF. Together with reference TRBV15 and TRBJ1-1, the CDR3 gives the full variable domain: DAMVIQNPRYQVTQFGKPVTLSCSQTLNHNVMYWYQQKSSQAPKLLFHYYDKDFNNEADTPDNFQSRRPNTSFCFLDIRSPGLGDTAMYLCATSRDRVITEAFFGQGTRLTVV.

The genes are TRBV20-1 and TRBJ2-1; D unresolved. The CDR3 sequence is 12 residues long. The germline V gene has CDR1 DFQATT and CDR2 SNEGSKA (reference sequence). V dropped 3 bases and J dropped 5 bases, with 8 bases sitting between them. The CDR3 DNA follows: TGCAGTGCTAGTGCCGGGCACAATGAGCAGTTCTTC. Translation: CSASAGHNEQFF.

This chain's CDR3 is CASSSTSGRTISYEQYF. The CDR3 DNA reads TGTGCCAGCAGCTCGACTAGCGGGAGGACCATCTCCTACGAGCAGTACTTC. The V call is TRBV7-9, the J call TRBJ2-7; 13 bases line up with TRBD2. The CDR3 is 17 amino acids. With 4 bases clipped from V and 0 bases from J, the junction kept 6 bases outside the gene matches. Germline assignment: CDR1 SEHNR and CDR2 FQNEAQ (reference sequence).